A selection of T cell receptor beta chains follows, all from one sample in a study of cytomegalovirus exposure and HLA in healthy donors. The repertoire was sequenced with immunoSEQ multiplex PCR; TCRdb's copy has only in-frame clones and lacks some. The data contain roughly 200,000 clones, roughly 72% of them singletons. Sequencing input: PBMCs. The receptors shown here come from a man aged 25-40 years in good health and CMV-seronegative. The CDR3 runs from the conserved cysteine through the conserved F or W. The D gene is left open where the match is weak. Size is omitted from some rows. Given values are once, few, many or a class for expanded clones.

TRBJ2-1,TRBV5-4,-,TRBD2,CASSLVGGGSYNEQFF,TGTGCCAGCAGCTTGGTTGGCGGGGGCTCCTACAATGAGCAGTTCTTC
TRBJ2-7,TRBV28,-,-,CASIGSGIHEQYF,TGTGCCAGCATTGGGTCGGGGATCCACGAGCAGTACTTC
TRBJ1-5,TRBV30,-,TRBD1,CAWSQGGQPQHF,TGTGCCTGGAGTCAGGGGGGTCAGCCCCAGCATTTT
TRBJ2-7,TRBV6-1,-,-,CASTWTDNYEQYF,TGTGCCAGCACCTGGACAGATAACTACGAGCAGTACTTC
TRBJ2-7,TRBV27,-,TRBD1,CASSPSHSDRAAYEQYF,TGTGCCAGCAGTCCCTCGCATTCTGACAGGGCGGCCTACGAGCAGTACTTC
TRBJ2-7,TRBV6-5,-,-,CASSYGSLREQYF,TGTGCCAGCAGTTACGGGAGTTTACGGGAGCAGTACTTC
TRBJ2-1,TRBV7-7,-,TRBD2,CASSSLSGEQFF,TGTGCTAGCAGCTCCCTTAGCGGGGAGCAGTTCTTC
TRBJ2-1,TRBV7-3,few,TRBD2,CASSRGGGLYNEQFF,TGTGCCAGCAGCCGGGGGGGCGGGCTATACAATGAGCAGTTCTTC
TRBJ1-3,TRBV5-1,-,-,CASSPGTPGNTIYF,TGCGCCAGCAGCCCCGGGACTCCTGGAAACACCATATATTTT
TRBJ2-1,TRBV5-1,-,TRBD1,CASSYTGGSYNEQFF,TGCGCCAGCAGCTATACAGGGGGCTCCTACAATGAGCAGTTCTTC
TRBJ1-1,TRBV29-1,-,-,CSVELQGGNTEAFF,TGCAGCGTTGAATTACAGGGTGGAAACACTGAAGCTTTCTTT
TRBJ1-1,TRBV9,-,TRBD1,CASSTQGTAVTEAFF,TGTGCCAGCAGCACCCAAGGGACAGCCGTTACTGAAGCTTTCTTT
TRBJ2-7,TRBV27,-,TRBD1,CASKTGTGEGEQYF,TGTGCCAGCAAAACCGGGACAGGGGAGGGCGAGCAGTACTTC
TRBJ2-7,TRBV25-1,-,-,CASERRVPPGEQYF,TGTGCCAGCGAACGCAGGGTGCCCCCCGGCGAGCAGTACTTC
TRBJ2-3,TRBV6-4,-,-,CASSRDWGTDTQYF,TGTGCCAGCAGTCGGGACTGGGGGACAGATACGCAGTATTTT
TRBJ2-5,TRBV28,-,-,CASSQLETQYF,TGTGCCAGCAGTCAGTTGGAGACCCAGTACTTC
TRBJ1-2,TRBV5-5,few,TRBD1,CASSHRGHYTF,TGTGCCAGCAGCCACAGGGGTCACTACACCTTC
TRBJ2-7,TRBV29-1,-,-,CSVHEQGWQQYF,TGCAGCGTGCACGAACAGGGTTGGCAGCAGTACTTC
TRBJ1-5,TRBV28,-,-,CASSLRSTGLHQPQHF,TGTGCCAGCAGTTTACGCTCAACAGGCCTACATCAGCCCCAGCATTTT
TRBJ2-7,TRBV9,-,TRBD2,CASSVTSGSYEQYF,TGTGCCAGCAGCGTGACTAGCGGGAGCTACGAGCAGTACTTC
TRBJ2-4,TRBV25-1,-,-,CASSEGQGLRAKNIQYF,TGTGCCAGCAGTGAGGGGCAGGGGCTCAGGGCCAAAAACATTCAGTACTTC
TRBJ1-2,TRBV19,-,TRBD1,CASSPDRGFTF,TGTGCCAGTAGTCCGGACAGGGGGTTCACCTTC
TRBJ1-2,TRBV6-6,-,-,CASSNRVYDGYGYTF,TGTGCCAGCAGCAACAGGGTTTATGACGGCTATGGCTACACCTTC
TRBJ1-5,TRBV28,-,-,CASTPFRGAGHGNQPQHF,TGTGCCAGCACCCCGTTCAGAGGAGCGGGGCATGGCAATCAGCCCCAGCATTTT
TRBJ1-5,TRBV9,few,-,CASSFQSNQPQHF,TGTGCCAGCAGCTTCCAGTCTAATCAGCCCCAGCATTTT
TRBJ2-7,TRBV13,-,TRBD2,CASSLGLAGGYEQYF,TGTGCCAGCAGCTTAGGACTAGCGGGAGGCTACGAGCAGTACTTC
TRBJ1-6,TRBV5-1,-,TRBD1,CASSLGGTGGDSPLHF,TGCGCCAGCAGCTTGGGGGGCACAGGGGGGGATTCACCCCTCCACTTT
TRBJ2-7,TRBV6-5,-,-,CASSFDPVRYEQYF,TGTGCCAGCAGTTTTGACCCGGTGAGGTACGAGCAGTACTTC
TRBJ2-1,TRBV9,-,-,CASSPGATYNEQFF,TGTGCCAGCAGCCCAGGGGCTACTTACAATGAGCAGTTCTTC
TRBJ1-5,TRBV23-1,-,TRBD1,CASRAVQGVNQPQHF,TGCGCCAGCAGGGCAGTGCAGGGGGTCAATCAGCCCCAGCATTTT
TRBJ1-2,TRBV28,-,-,CASSSGVGYTF,TGTGCCAGCAGTTCAGGGGTTGGCTACACCTTC
TRBJ2-1,TRBV4-1,-,-,CASSLTPGVGYNEQLF,TGCGCCAGCAGCCTCACTCCGGGAGTTGGGTACAATGAGCAGCTCTTC
TRBJ1-6,TRBV19,-,TRBD1,CASSARDSRFASPLHF,TGTGCCAGTAGTGCCCGGGACAGCCGTTTTGCCTCACCCCTCCACTTT
TRBJ2-1,TRBV7-9,once,-,CASSLAGGGNEQFF,TGTGCCAGCAGCTTAGCGGGAGGTGGGAATGAGCAGTTCTTC
TRBJ1-5,TRBV10-3,once,-,CAISESKENQPQHF,TGTGCCATCAGTGAGTCGAAAGAGAATCAGCCCCAGCATTTT
TRBJ2-2,TRBV5-6,-,TRBD1,CASSGLGQGNTGELFF,TGTGCCAGCAGCGGACTGGGACAGGGAAACACCGGGGAGCTGTTTTTT
TRBJ2-7,TRBV10-3,few,-,CATTTDHSSYEQYF,TGTGCCACTACGACAGACCATAGCTCCTACGAGCAGTACTTC
TRBJ1-1,TRBV29-1,-,TRBD1,CSVARTGGWTEAFF,TGCAGCGTCGCCCGGACAGGGGGCTGGACTGAAGCTTTCTTT
TRBJ2-3,TRBV7-3,-,TRBD2,CASSVAGGADTQYF,TGTGCCAGCAGTGTAGCGGGAGGAGCCGATACGCAGTATTTT
TRBJ2-3,TRBV10-3,-,-,CAISDRKAAGGTQYF,TGTGCCATCAGTGATAGAAAAGCGGCGGGCGGTACGCAGTATTTT
TRBJ1-1,TRBV6-6,-,-,CASSDRGNTEAFF,TGTGCCAGCAGCGACCGGGGGAACACTGAAGCTTTCTTT
TRBJ2-2,TRBV10-2,-,TRBD1,CASMTERTGWSGELFF,TGCGCCAGCATGACCGAGCGGACAGGGTGGTCCGGGGAGCTGTTTTTT
TRBJ2-1,TRBV6-5,-,TRBD2,CASSYPGTSGREQFF,TGTGCCAGCAGTTACCCCGGGACTAGCGGGAGGGAACAGTTCTTC
TRBJ2-7,TRBV27,-,-,CASSLGRFRPSYEQYF,TGTGCCAGCAGTTTAGGCAGGTTCCGGCCTTCCTACGAGCAGTACTTC
TRBJ2-1,TRBV10-2,once,TRBD2,CASSAGTSGDKGQFF,TGCGCCAGCAGTGCTGGGACTAGCGGGGATAAAGGGCAGTTCTTC
TRBJ2-1,TRBV2,-,TRBD1,CASSEAPHPTGDDEQFF,TGTGCCAGCAGTGAAGCCCCCCACCCCACAGGGGACGATGAGCAGTTCTTC
TRBJ1-2,TRBV4-1,-,-,CASNRPPDGYTF,TGCGCCAGCAACCGCCCCCCGGATGGCTACACCTTC
TRBJ1-2,TRBV19,-,-,CAVLGVIGYTF,TGTGCCGTCCTAGGGGTTATTGGCTACACCTTC
TRBJ2-3,TRBV27,-,TRBD2,CASTPLAGGPDTQYF,TGTGCCAGCACCCCGCTAGCGGGAGGCCCAGATACGCAGTATTTT
TRBJ2-1,TRBV19,-,TRBD1,CASSQTGGWFF,TGTGCCAGTAGCCAGACAGGGGGGTGGTTCTTC
TRBJ2-1,TRBV5-1,-,TRBD2,CASSSSGSSYNEQFF,TGCGCCAGCAGCTCTAGCGGGAGCTCCTACAATGAGCAGTTCTTC
TRBJ2-3,TRBV5-1,-,-,CASGGGLDTQYF,TGCGCCAGCGGGGGGGGGCTGGATACGCAGTATTTT
TRBJ2-7,TRBV5-1,-,TRBD1,CASSLGQGADEQYF,TGCGCCAGCAGCCTAGGACAGGGGGCGGACGAGCAGTACTTC
TRBJ2-2,TRBV19,-,TRBD1,CASSISGTGSHGELFF,TGTGCCAGTAGTATTTCAGGGACAGGGTCTCACGGGGAGCTGTTTTTT